A selection of T cell receptor beta chains follows, all from one sample in a study of T cell responses to AZD1222 COVID-19 vaccine. Sequenced by immunoSEQ multiplex PCR; TCRdb stores in-frame clones only, minus some. The table lists 99,000 or so clones, around nine tenths of them singletons, with 2.5% to 4% in the top ten. The source was peripheral blood, collected 28 days after the second dose of the MenACWY control vaccine. Receptors originate from an adult who received the MenACWY meningococcal vaccine as a control. The CDR3 runs from the conserved cysteine through the conserved F or W. The D gene is left open where the match is weak. Only part of the rows carry a size: once, few, many, or a class if the clone is expanded.

J: TRBJ1-5; size: NA; V: TRBV19; D: NA; DNA: TGTGCCAGTAGTATACGCGGCGATAGCAATCAGCCCCAGCATTTT; CDR3: CASSIRGDSNQPQHF
J: TRBJ1-5; size: once; V: TRBV6-5; D: NA; DNA: TGTGCCAGCAGTTATCGTCGGGGGATTAACCAGCCCCAGCATTTT; CDR3: CASSYRRGINQPQHF
J: TRBJ2-1; size: NA; V: TRBV10-1; D: TRBD2; DNA: TGCGCCAGCAGTCCAAACAGGCTAGCGGGCAATGAGCAGTTCTTC; CDR3: CASSPNRLAGNEQFF
J: TRBJ1-2; size: NA; V: TRBV30; D: NA; DNA: TGTGCCTGGGAAGCAGCGTATGGCTACACCTTC; CDR3: CAWEAAYGYTF
J: TRBJ2-2; size: NA; V: TRBV9; D: TRBD2; DNA: TGTGCCAGCAGCCCAGCAGTGGGGAGGGGAGTCACCGGGGAGCTGTTTTTT; CDR3: CASSPAVGRGVTGELFF
J: TRBJ1-1; size: NA; V: TRBV27; D: TRBD1; DNA: TGTGCCAGCAGTACGGGGACAGCGGGGCTGGGCACTGAAGCTTTCTTT; CDR3: CASSTGTAGLGTEAFF
J: TRBJ1-1; size: NA; V: TRBV19; D: NA; DNA: TGTGCCAGTTTCAACAGGGAGAAAGCTTTCTTT; CDR3: CASFNREKAFF
J: TRBJ2-2; size: NA; V: TRBV27; D: NA; DNA: TGTGCCAGCCAGGGACCCGGGGAGCTGTTTTTT; CDR3: CASQGPGELFF
J: TRBJ1-2; size: once; V: TRBV7-9; D: TRBD1; DNA: TGTGCCAGCAACTTACCGGGACAGGGGGCGAATGGCTACACCTTC; CDR3: CASNLPGQGANGYTF
J: TRBJ2-3; size: once; V: TRBV5-1; D: TRBD1; DNA: TGCGCCAGCAGCTTGGGACAGGGGGCTGATACGCAGTATTTT; CDR3: CASSLGQGADTQYF
J: TRBJ1-1; size: NA; V: TRBV27; D: NA; DNA: TGTGCCAGCAGTTTCAGGGCTTTGAACACTGAAGCTTTCTTT; CDR3: CASSFRALNTEAFF
J: TRBJ1-1; size: NA; V: TRBV19; D: NA; DNA: TGTGCCAGTAGTATGGGGGCTCAGACTGAAGCTTTCTTT; CDR3: CASSMGAQTEAFF
J: TRBJ2-3; size: NA; V: TRBV5-4; D: NA; DNA: TGTGCCAGCAGCCCGAACCCTAGCACAGATACGCAGTATTTT; CDR3: CASSPNPSTDTQYF
J: TRBJ1-2; size: NA; V: TRBV3-1/TRBV3-2; D: TRBD1; DNA: TGTGCCAGCAGCCGATCGGGACAGGGAAGCTATGGCTACACCTTC; CDR3: CASSRSGQGSYGYTF
J: TRBJ2-5; size: NA; V: TRBV7-9; D: TRBD1; DNA: TGTGCCAGCAGCCTGGGACAGGGAGTAGAGACCCAGTACTTC; CDR3: CASSLGQGVETQYF
J: TRBJ1-2; size: NA; V: TRBV4-2; D: NA; DNA: TGTGCCAGCAGCCAAGATCTAACAGCCTATGGCTACACCTTC; CDR3: CASSQDLTAYGYTF
J: TRBJ2-7; size: NA; V: TRBV7-2; D: TRBD2; DNA: TGTGCCAGCAGTTCCTCTAGCGGGGGACCCTACGAGCAGTACTTC; CDR3: CASSSSSGGPYEQYF
J: TRBJ1-5; size: NA; V: TRBV9; D: TRBD1; DNA: TGTGCCAGCAGCGACAGGGGGAGCAATCAGCCCCAGCATTTT; CDR3: CASSDRGSNQPQHF
J: TRBJ2-6; size: NA; V: TRBV19; D: NA; DNA: TGTGCCAGTAGCAAGGGGCTAGCTGGGGCCAACGTCCTGACTTTC; CDR3: CASSKGLAGANVLTF
J: TRBJ1-1; size: NA; V: TRBV5-1; D: NA; DNA: TGCGCCAGCAGCTTGACGGGACACCCGACAACCAATGAAGCTTTCTTT; CDR3: CASSLTGHPTTNEAFF
J: TRBJ2-7; size: NA; V: TRBV6-2/TRBV6-3; D: TRBD1; DNA: TGTGCCAGCAGCCGGAGCCCCGGGACAGGCCTCTACGAGCAGTACTTC; CDR3: CASSRSPGTGLYEQYF
J: TRBJ1-4; size: once; V: TRBV18; D: TRBD1; DNA: TGTGCCAGCTCACCTTCAGGGGGGAATGAAAAACTGTTTTTT; CDR3: CASSPSGGNEKLFF
J: TRBJ2-7; size: NA; V: TRBV29-1; D: TRBD1; DNA: TGCAGCGTTGAGACGGCAGGGGGTAGGAGTGTTTACGAGCAGTACTTC; CDR3: CSVETAGGRSVYEQYF
J: TRBJ2-3; size: once; V: TRBV7-3; D: NA; DNA: TGTGCCAGCAGCTTAGGCCCAGGGGGCACAGATACGCAGTATTTT; CDR3: CASSLGPGGTDTQYF
J: TRBJ1-5; size: NA; V: TRBV4-2; D: NA; DNA: TGTGCCAGCAGCCAAGAATGGAGCAGCAGCAATCAGCCCCAGCATTTT; CDR3: CASSQEWSSSNQPQHF
J: TRBJ1-4; size: NA; V: TRBV5-1; D: NA; DNA: TGCGCCAGCAGCTTGTCGGCGGTTAGTGAAAAACTGTTTTTT; CDR3: CASSLSAVSEKLFF
J: TRBJ1-2; size: NA; V: TRBV11-2; D: NA; DNA: TGTGCCAGCAGCCCCGCTAGTGGCTACACCTTC; CDR3: CASSPASGYTF
J: TRBJ1-5; size: NA; V: TRBV20-1; D: NA; DNA: TGCAGTGCTAGTGGGGATAGCAATCAGCCCCAGCATTTT; CDR3: CSASGDSNQPQHF
J: TRBJ1-2; size: NA; V: TRBV6-5; D: TRBD1; DNA: TGTGCCAGCAGTCCGACAGGGGGCAGCTATGGCTACACCTTC; CDR3: CASSPTGGSYGYTF
J: TRBJ2-4; size: NA; V: TRBV6-2/TRBV6-3; D: NA; DNA: TGTGCCAGCAGTTCCCATCTGGGAAGAGCGGGCAGGGGGAACATTCAGTACTTC; CDR3: CASSSHLGRAGRGNIQYF
J: TRBJ1-2; size: NA; V: TRBV7-2; D: NA; DNA: TGTGCCAGCAGCCCCGAGGGACTGAGAGCTAACTATGGCTACACCTTC; CDR3: CASSPEGLRANYGYTF
J: TRBJ2-2; size: NA; V: TRBV19; D: TRBD2; DNA: TGTGCCAGTAGTTTGGGACTAGCGAACACCGGGGAGCTGTTTTTT; CDR3: CASSLGLANTGELFF
J: TRBJ1-1; size: NA; V: TRBV6-5; D: NA; DNA: TGTGCCAGCAGTTCCTACAGGCCCCAAGGCGCGGAAGCTTTCTTT; CDR3: CASSSYRPQGAEAFF
J: TRBJ1-2; size: few; V: TRBV7-2; D: NA; DNA: TGTGCCAGCAGCTTAGGCCAGGCACTGTATGGCTACACCTTC; CDR3: CASSLGQALYGYTF
J: TRBJ2-3; size: NA; V: TRBV4-1; D: TRBD1; DNA: TGCGCCAGCAGCCAAGATACCCCCGGGACAGGGGGTCGAAAAGGGGCAGATACGCAGTATTTT; CDR3: CASSQDTPGTGGRKGADTQYF
J: TRBJ1-2; size: NA; V: TRBV6-1; D: TRBD1; DNA: TGTGCCAGCAGTGAAATGGTCAGGGGGCGTCCGGGTGGCTACACCTTC; CDR3: CASSEMVRGRPGGYTF
J: TRBJ2-3; size: NA; V: TRBV7-6; D: NA; DNA: TGTGCCAGCAGCTCTCCTCTAGTACGTACGCAGTATTTT; CDR3: CASSSPLVRTQYF
J: TRBJ2-5; size: NA; V: TRBV11-3; D: NA; DNA: TGTGCCAGCAGCTTGGGGCCTGAGGAGACCCAGTACTTC; CDR3: CASSLGPEETQYF
J: TRBJ1-1; size: NA; V: TRBV2; D: NA; DNA: TGTGCCAGCAGTGACAATTGGGGAACTGAAGCTTTCTTT; CDR3: CASSDNWGTEAFF
J: TRBJ1-1; size: NA; V: TRBV6-2/TRBV6-3; D: NA; DNA: TGTGCCAGCAGTTACGGGGCAGGGGAATTGAACACTGAAGCTTTCTTT; CDR3: CASSYGAGELNTEAFF
J: TRBJ1-5; size: NA; V: TRBV5-1; D: NA; DNA: TGCGCCAGCAGCTTCCAGGGGACACCTCCTCAGCCCCAGCATTTT; CDR3: CASSFQGTPPQPQHF
J: TRBJ1-4; size: NA; V: TRBV4-3; D: TRBD1; DNA: TGCGCCAGCAGCCAGACCGGACAGGGTCTTAATGAAAAACTGTTTTTT; CDR3: CASSQTGQGLNEKLFF
J: TRBJ2-1; size: NA; V: TRBV19; D: TRBD1; DNA: TGTGCCAGTAAGCGGCAGGGGGACCGCAATGAGCAGTTCTTC; CDR3: CASKRQGDRNEQFF
J: TRBJ1-2; size: NA; V: TRBV30; D: NA; DNA: TGTGCCTGGAGTAGGTCTCCGCGGACGCCGGGCTACACCTTC; CDR3: CAWSRSPRTPGYTF
J: TRBJ1-4; size: NA; V: TRBV5-1; D: NA; DNA: TGCGCCAGCAGCTCTAGGTTGGAACCCAGGGAAAAACTGTTTTTT; CDR3: CASSSRLEPREKLFF
J: TRBJ1-2; size: NA; V: TRBV2; D: TRBD1; DNA: TGTGCCAGCAGTGAAGCGCGACAGGGTAGTGGCTACACCTTC; CDR3: CASSEARQGSGYTF